One sample yielded the 13 T cell receptor beta chains listed below, sequenced in a study of T cells in localized non-small cell lung cancer. The protocol was immunoSEQ multiplex PCR, while the TCRdb copy is restricted to in-frame clones and leaves out a portion. The data show 28,000 or so clones, with around 90% seen just once and around 6.8% held by the top ten. The material sequenced was peripheral blood, taken before any cancer treatment. The source is a male donor aged 60 or older with stage I lung adenocarcinoma.

The chain recombines TRBV7-6 with TRBJ2-1; D gene unclear. V was clipped by 5 bases and J by 6 bases, with 11 bases between them. Germline V CDR1 and CDR2: SGHVS, FNYEAQ. The CDR3 has 13 residues. CDR3: CASSGWKGNEQFF. The DNA of the CDR3 is TGTGCCAGCAGCGGGTGGAAAGGCAATGAGCAGTTCTTC.

As DNA, the CDR3 is TGTGCCAGCAGTTCTCCAGGGGCCTACGAGCAGTACTTC. The encoded protein is CASSSPGAYEQYF. The V call is TRBV28, the J call TRBJ2-7; a possible D gene is TRBD1 (6 bases). The CDR3 runs 13 residues. Deletions cut 4 bases from V and 2 bases from J, with 9 bases between. CDR1 and CDR2 from the germline V gene are MDHEN and SYDVKM.

A single count supports this clone. This chain connects TRBV6-6 to TRBJ2-7; 9 bases align to TRBD1. This CDR3 is 15 amino acids long. Germline-derived CDR1 and CDR2 are MNHNY and SVGAGI (reference sequence). J lost 0 bases, V lost 5 bases, and 5 bases had no gene match. For the CDR3, the DNA is TGTGCCAGCAGTGGACAGGGGAGATCCTCCTACGAGCAGTACTTC. It specifies CASSGQGRSSYEQYF.

This chain connects TRBV19 to TRBJ1-4; D gene unclear. The CDR3 length is 13 residues. Germline assignment: CDR1 LNHDA and CDR2 SQIVND (reference sequence). The V gene lost 7 bases and the J gene lost 4 bases, with 10 bases spanning the gap. The DNA of the CDR3 is TGTGCCAGTATCTCCCAGTTTAATGAAAAACTGTTTTTT. This translates into CASISQFNEKLFF.

This rearrangement joins TRBV6-6 to TRBJ1-5; maybe TRBD1 (5 bases). The CDR3 has 14 amino acids. V was shortened by 6 bases and J by 6 bases, with 15 bases between the two germline ends. From germline, CDR1 is MNHNY and CDR2 SVGAGI (reference sequence). The CDR3 region is CASSYGGGGQPQHF. CDR3 nucleotide sequence: TGTGCCAGCAGCTACGGGGGGGGAGGTCAGCCCCAGCATTTT.

The genes are TRBV11-3 and TRBJ1-1, with no clear D. V was clipped by 5 bases and J by 1 base, with 8 bases between them. CDR1 is SGHNT and CDR2 is YENEEA in the germline V gene. This CDR3 contains 13 residues. CDR3 region: CASSRQENTEAFF. The CDR3, as DNA: TGTGCCAGCAGCCGGCAGGAGAACACTGAAGCTTTCTTT.

This rearrangement joins TRBV5-4 to TRBJ1-2; 7 bases line up with TRBD1. J was trimmed by 1 base and V by 4 bases; bases with no gene match: 10. This CDR3 region has 16 residues. Per the germline V gene, CDR1 is SGHNT and CDR2 is YYREEE (reference sequence). In DNA form, the CDR3 reads TGTGCCAGCAGCGAAGTTGGGACAGAAAATAACTATGGCTACACCTTC. This sequence encodes CASSEVGTENNYGYTF.

This chain connects TRBV6-5 to TRBJ1-1; D gene uncertain. CDR3 size: 14 residues. Between the trimmed V and J ends, which lost 0 bases and 2 bases, there was a span of 7 bases. Germline V gene data show CDR1 as MNHEY and CDR2 as SVGAGI. CDR3 region: CASSYSAGNTEAFF. The CDR3 DNA reads as TGTGCCAGCAGTTACTCAGCCGGAAACACTGAAGCTTTCTTT.

V usage is TRBV4-3 and J usage is TRBJ2-1; 8 positions match TRBD2. With V trimmed by 0 bases and J by 1 base, 5 bases remained unmatched. Germline CDR1 is LGHNA and CDR2 is YSLEER. CDR3 length: 17 amino acids. CDR3 bases: TGCGCCAGCAGCCAAGATGCCCGGGGGGGGTCCTACAATGAGCAGTTCTTC. Its protein product is CASSQDARGGSYNEQFF.

V and J are TRBV5-1 and TRBJ2-5; possibly TRBD2 for D (6 bases). The germline V and J ends were trimmed by 4 bases and 2 bases, with 12 bases remaining between them. This CDR3 region has 14 residues. Germline-derived CDR1 and CDR2 are SGHRS and YFSETQ. The DNA of the CDR3 is TGCGCCAGCAGCGCGTCGGGACTTCAAGAGACCCAGTACTTC. Translated: CASSASGLQETQYF.

The rearrangement joins TRBV6-4 to TRBJ2-1; TRBD2 is a possible D gene (5 bases). Germline V CDR1 and CDR2: MRHNA, SNTAGT. The CDR3 loop spans 14 amino acids. Deletions cut 3 bases from V and 2 bases from J, with 8 bases between. CDR3 loop: CASSESGTYNEQFF. The CDR3 DNA sequence: TGTGCCAGCAGTGAATCGGGGACCTACAATGAGCAGTTCTTC.

The rearrangement joins TRBV19 to TRBJ2-1; TRBD2 might be the D (7 bases). The CDR3 consists of 15 residues. Germline CDR1 LNHDA, CDR2 SQIVND (reference sequence). V was shortened by 4 bases and J by 7 bases, with 17 bases between the two germline ends. CDR3 sequence reads: CASSKGGTARNEQFF. The DNA for the CDR3 is TGTGCCAGTAGTAAGGGGGGGACTGCGCGGAATGAGCAGTTCTTC. The complete variable domain, with remaining parts taken from reference TRBV19 and TRBJ2-1, reads DGGITQSPKYLFRKEGQNVTLSCEQNLNHDAMYWYRQDPGQGLRLIYYSQIVNDFQKGDIAEGYSVSREKKESFPLTVTSAQKNPTAFYLCASSKGGTARNEQFFGPGTRLTVL.

The V and J genes are TRBV5-1 and TRBJ1-1, with D maybe TRBD1 (5 bases). This CDR3 has 17 amino acids. The V and J ends lost 2 bases and 1 base respectively, with 18 bases between them. The germline gives CDR1 SGHRS, CDR2 YFSETQ. The CDR3 loop is CASSFAAGKFQNTEAFF. The CDR3, as DNA: TGCGCCAGCAGCTTTGCGGCAGGGAAATTTCAGAACACTGAAGCTTTCTTT.